Below are 22 T cell receptor beta chains sequenced from a single sample in a study of OX40 agonist ivuxolimab in advanced cancers. TCRdb keeps only in-frame clones here, not all; method: immunoSEQ multiplex PCR. The sample records tens of thousands of clones, around 94% being singletons. The sequencing used CD4+ or CD8+ T cells sorted from blood, collected in a trial of the OX40 agonist ivuxolimab. The receptor set was obtained from an adult with an advanced solid tumor such as melanoma, head and neck, liver or kidney cancer.

J is TRBJ2-1 and V is TRBV27; 8 nucleotides align to TRBD1. The CDR3 covers 15 residues. The V gene's germline CDR1 is MNHEY and CDR2 SMNVEV (reference sequence). The trim removed 2 bases at V and 8 bases at J, leaving 8 bases unmatched. This CDR3 is CASSLLSDRAHEQFF. CDR3 DNA: TGTGCCAGCAGTTTACTATCGGACAGGGCCCATGAGCAGTTCTTC.

This clone is a singleton in its sample. The chain combines TRBV6-1 with TRBJ1-2; perhaps TRBD1 as D (5 bases). CDR1 is MNHNS and CDR2 is SASEGT in the germline V gene. This CDR3 comprises 14 residues. Trimming shortened V by 11 bases and J by 2 bases, and 18 bases separated the two germline ends. CDR3 bases: TGTGCCTCCGGGCGGGGGGACTCGAACTATGGCTACACCTTC. This encodes CASGRGDSNYGYTF.

About this clone itself: Compared with germline, one end of the junction differs, possibly owing to a read error. The V and J genes are TRBV7-7 and TRBJ2-3; the match to TRBD1 covers 10 bases. From germline, CDR1 is SSHAT and CDR2 FNYEAQ (reference sequence). CDR3 length: 19 residues. CDR3 residues: CASSPHTGGDRGEGDTQYF. DNA of the CDR3: TGTGCTAGCAGCCCACACACCGGGGGGGACAGGGGTGAGGGAGATACGCAGTATTTT.

The genes are TRBV19 and TRBJ2-1, with 10 bases fitting TRBD2. The CDR3 runs 17 residues. The trim removed 4 bases at V and 7 bases at J, leaving 13 bases unmatched. Germline CDR1 and CDR2: LNHDA and SQIVND (reference sequence). CDR3 nucleotide sequence: TGTGCCAGTAGTACAGACGATAGCGGGAGGTATAGGAATGAGCAGTTCTTC. It specifies CASSTDDSGRYRNEQFF.

Only one count was recorded for this clone. J is TRBJ2-3 and V is TRBV7-2; TRBD2 agrees at 9 bases. CDR3 length equals 16 residues. J lost 0 bases, V lost 6 bases, and 7 bases had no gene match. Germline lookup yields CDR1 SGHTA and CDR2 FQGNSA. This CDR3 is CASRRPGLASTDTQYF. CDR3 coding DNA: TGTGCCAGCAGACGGCCGGGACTAGCTAGCACAGATACGCAGTATTTT.

The rearrangement joins TRBV6-5 to TRBJ1-1; perhaps TRBD1 as D (5 bases). This CDR3 region has 12 residues. Germline CDR1 MNHEY, CDR2 SVGAGI. Trimming cost V 7 bases and J 1 base, with 7 bases left between them. The CDR3 loop is CASNQGNTEAFF. The CDR3 bases are TGTGCCAGCAACCAGGGGAACACTGAAGCTTTCTTT.

The chain uses TRBV5-1 and TRBJ2-5; D gene unclear. Germline loops: CDR1 SGHRS, CDR2 YFSETQ. This CDR3 is 13 amino acids long. V lost 4 bases to trimming and J lost 5 bases, with 12 bases between them. CDR3: CASSVVGWETQYF. Here the CDR3 DNA reads TGCGCCAGCAGCGTCGTGGGTTGGGAGACCCAGTACTTC.

The chain uses TRBV27 and TRBJ2-3; perhaps TRBD2 as D (6 bases). V dropped 5 bases and J dropped 4 bases, with 16 bases sitting between them. Germline CDR1 reads MNHEY; CDR2 reads SMNVEV (reference sequence). The CDR3 is 15 residues long. The CDR3 DNA reads as TGTGCCAGCAGTCCGATCACCGGGGGACCAGATACGCAGTATTTT. This gives the protein CASSPITGGPDTQYF.

This chain joins TRBV11-2 and TRBJ2-5; 11 bases map to TRBD2. The CDR3 covers 18 residues. The germline CDR1 and CDR2 sequences are SGHAT and FQNNGV. V lost 2 bases, J lost 6 bases, and 14 bases stayed unmatched. DNA of the CDR3: TGTGCCAGCAGCTTACGGCCGATTACTAGCGGGAGTATAAAGACCCAGTACTTC. Encoded protein: CASSLRPITSGSIKTQYF.

In the case of this clone: One end of the junction fails to match germline, which may point to a read error. The gene calls are TRBV5-4 and TRBJ1-1, with D possibly TRBD1 on 6 matching bases. The V gene's germline CDR1 is SGHNT and CDR2 YYREEE (reference sequence). CDR3 length equals 14 residues. CDR3 region: CASRLGAGHTEAFF. The CDR3, as DNA: TGTGCCAGCAGGTTGGGGGCCGGGCACACTGAAGCTTTCTTT.

The chain combines TRBV29-1 with TRBJ2-1; D not resolved. Germline CDR1 is SQVTM and CDR2 is ANQGSEA. V dropped 4 bases and J dropped 2 bases, with 6 bases sitting between them. There are 12 residues in the CDR3. The CDR3 nucleotides are TGCAGCGTTGTGCCCCCCTACAATGAGCAGTTCTTC. This translates into CSVVPPYNEQFF.

CDR3 DNA sequence: TGTGCCAGCAGCAAAGCCCGACAGGGGGATGGCTACACCTTC. It codes for CASSKARQGDGYTF. This chain uses TRBV21-1 with TRBJ1-2; the table's TRBD1 call for D was not verified on the DNA. TRBV21-1 is a recognized pseudogene. The CDR3 is 14 amino acids.

The chain carries TRBV2 and TRBJ2-3; unclear D gene. The CDR3 consists of 11 residues. Trimming pared 6 bases from V and 7 bases from J, leaving 8 bases between. Looked up from germline, CDR1 is SNHLY and CDR2 is FYNNEI. The CDR3 DNA follows: TGTGCCAGCAGCACCCCAAATACGCAGTATTTT. Encoded protein: CASSTPNTQYF.

As for this clone: One end of the junction does not line up with germline, which may come from a read error. This sequence joins TRBV6-6 and TRBJ1-2; no reliable D call. Germline loops: CDR1 MNHNY, CDR2 SVGAGI (reference sequence). The CDR3 consists of 14 residues. DNA for the CDR3: TGTGCCATCAGTGAGTCGGACGGGAACTATGGCTACACCTTC. It is translated as CAISESDGNYGYTF.

The chain recombines TRBV10-1 with TRBJ2-7; 7 bases map to TRBD2. V lost 3 bases, J lost 3 bases, and 11 bases stayed unmatched. The CDR3 loop spans 16 amino acids. Germline V lookup: CDR1 WNHNN, CDR2 SYGVQD (reference sequence). The chain's CDR3 is CASSERFSTSSYEQYF. CDR3 nucleotide sequence: TGCGCCAGCAGTGAAAGGTTTTCGACTAGCAGCTACGAGCAGTACTTC.

The rearrangement links TRBV13 to TRBJ2-7, with D maybe TRBD2 (5 bases). Trimming took off 5 bases at V and 6 bases at J, with 8 bases between the two ends. The CDR3 has 11 residues. Germline V gene lookup returns CDR1 PRHDT and CDR2 FYEKMQ (reference sequence). This CDR3 is CASSLGGEQYF. The DNA of the CDR3 is TGTGCCAGCAGCCTCGGAGGCGAGCAGTACTTC.

This rearrangement joins TRBV12-5 to TRBJ2-5; TRBD2 might be the D (5 bases). Germline-derived CDR1 and CDR2 are LGHNT and FRNRAP. V was pared by 1 base and J by 5 bases, with 14 bases between. The CDR3 spans 15 residues. Here the CDR3 reads CASGLDSAAPETQYF. CDR3 nucleotides: TGTGCTAGTGGTTTGGATAGCGCGGCTCCGGAGACCCAGTACTTC.

The rearrangement uses TRBV10-3 and TRBJ2-5, with D possibly being TRBD2 (5 bases). Germline V gives CDR1 ENHRY, CDR2 SYGVKD. The CDR3 is 15 residues long. The CDR3 DNA reads as TGTGCGAGCAAACGGGCGTCCCCGGGGTTGGAGACCCAGTACTTC. Translation gives CASKRASPGLETQYF.

The gene calls are TRBV4-3 and TRBJ2-1; perhaps D is TRBD1 or TRBD2 (6 bases each). Per the germline V gene, CDR1 is LGHNA and CDR2 is YSLEER. With 0 bases removed from V and 7 bases from J, the gap between germline ends came to 10 bases. This CDR3 has 14 residues. CDR3 coding DNA: TGCGCCAGCAGCCAAGATGGGGGGCGAAATGAGCAGTTCTTC. Encoded protein: CASSQDGGRNEQFF.

J is TRBJ1-1 and V is TRBV9; D uncertain. The CDR3 runs to 11 residues. Trimming shortened V by 3 bases and J by 4 bases, and 4 bases separated the two germline ends. Germline V gene data show CDR1 as SGDLS and CDR2 as YYNGEE. CDR3: CASSGPTEAFF. CDR3 bases: TGTGCCAGCAGCGGACCCACTGAAGCTTTCTTT.

The chain combines TRBV7-3 with TRBJ2-7; 10 nucleotides match TRBD2. This CDR3 has 15 residues. CDR1 is SGHTA, CDR2 FQGTGA, per germline. Trimming took 5 bases from V and 3 from J; bases not matched to a gene: 7. The CDR3 here is CASSPTSGDYYEQYF. CDR3 nucleotides: TGTGCCAGCAGCCCAACTAGCGGGGATTACTACGAGCAGTACTTC.

This clone was recorded a few times. The chain couples TRBV2 to TRBJ1-5; no clear D. Trimming cost V 4 bases and J 4 bases, with 8 bases left between them. This CDR3 is built from 13 residues. Looked up from germline, CDR1 is SNHLY and CDR2 is FYNNEI. As DNA, the CDR3 is TGTGCCAGCAGTGGAATGGGGAATCAGCCCCAGCATTTT. Amino acids: CASSGMGNQPQHF.